This is a list of T cell receptor beta chains from one sample in a study of blood T cell repertoires in COVID-19. Assay used: immunoSEQ multiplex PCR; TCRdb lists only in-frame clones, some missing. Seen here are approximately 100,000 clones, roughly 87% observed once, and the top ten hold under 7.5%. Sequenced input: peripheral blood. Source of these receptors: a woman aged 55 to 70 with acute or convalescent COVID-19. The CDR3 runs from the conserved cysteine through the conserved F or W. The order of the fields is CDR3 protein, CDR3 DNA, D gene, clone size, J gene, V gene. A D gene is named only where the DNA matches it firmly. The size entry is marked missing in some rows and otherwise reads once, few, many or a size class.

CDR3: CASSVGRGADTQYF; DNA: TGTGCCAGCAGCGTAGGAAGAGGTGCAGATACGCAGTATTTT; D: NA; size: NA; J: TRBJ2-3; V: TRBV9
CDR3: CASSDASRLPYEQYF; DNA: TGTGCCAGCAGCGATGCCTCGAGACTCCCCTACGAGCAGTACTTC; D: NA; size: NA; J: TRBJ2-7; V: TRBV11-1
CDR3: CAISPDTRRGYTF; DNA: TGTGCCATCAGTCCCGACACCAGAAGGGGCTACACCTTC; D: NA; size: few; J: TRBJ1-2; V: TRBV10-3
CDR3: CASSIEILRTVKNIQYF; DNA: TGTGCCAGTAGTATAGAGATTCTGAGGACAGTGAAAAACATTCAGTACTTC; D: NA; size: NA; J: TRBJ2-4; V: TRBV19
CDR3: CATSRDRGGYTEAFF; DNA: TGTGCCACCAGCAGGGACAGGGGAGGGTACACTGAAGCTTTCTTT; D: TRBD1; size: NA; J: TRBJ1-1; V: TRBV15
CDR3: CASRGPGDSPLHF; DNA: TGTGCGAGTAGAGGCCCAGGGGATTCACCCCTCCACTTT; D: NA; size: few; J: TRBJ1-6; V: TRBV19
CDR3: CASSLAAFNEQFF; DNA: TGTGCCAGCAGCTTAGCAGCATTCAATGAGCAGTTCTTC; D: NA; size: once; J: TRBJ2-1; V: TRBV7-9
CDR3: CASSDLGGQYNEQFF; DNA: TGTGCCAGCAGCGATTTAGGAGGACAGTACAATGAGCAGTTCTTC; D: NA; size: NA; J: TRBJ2-1; V: TRBV7-8
CDR3: CASSPTSGRPHTDTQYF; DNA: TGTGCCAGCAGTCCAACTAGCGGGAGGCCTCACACAGATACGCAGTATTTT; D: TRBD2; size: NA; J: TRBJ2-3; V: TRBV6-6
CDR3: CASSIRGLGENTEAFF; DNA: TGTGCCAGTAGTATCAGGGGGCTCGGCGAGAACACTGAAGCTTTCTTT; D: TRBD1; size: NA; J: TRBJ1-1; V: TRBV19
CDR3: CASSSGTAYGYTF; DNA: TGTGCCAGCAGTTCTGGGACAGCCTATGGCTACACCTTC; D: TRBD1; size: NA; J: TRBJ1-2; V: TRBV28
CDR3: CASRTSDRGFSPLHF; DNA: TGTGCCAGTAGGACCTCCGACAGGGGCTTTTCACCCCTCCACTTT; D: TRBD1; size: NA; J: TRBJ1-6; V: TRBV19
CDR3: CASARGGINQPQHF; DNA: TGTGCCAGCGCTCGGGGTGGAATTAATCAGCCCCAGCATTTT; D: NA; size: NA; J: TRBJ1-5; V: TRBV28
CDR3: CASSIFYRANTEAFF; DNA: TGTGCCAGTAGTATCTTTTACAGGGCGAACACTGAAGCTTTCTTT; D: NA; size: NA; J: TRBJ1-1; V: TRBV19
CDR3: CASSWERWNTEAFF; DNA: TGTGCCAGCAGTTGGGAGCGGTGGAACACTGAAGCTTTCTTT; D: NA; size: NA; J: TRBJ1-1; V: TRBV6-2/TRBV6-3
CDR3: CASSSLGSYNEQFF; DNA: TGTGCTTCTAGCTCCCTAGGCTCCTACAATGAGCAGTTCTTC; D: NA; size: NA; J: TRBJ2-1; V: TRBV7-7
CDR3: CSAGQSPSAQHF; DNA: TGCAGCGCTGGACAGTCCCCATCAGCCCAGCATTTT; D: NA; size: few; J: TRBJ1-5; V: TRBV29-1
CDR3: CASSPGLAGSIYNEQFF; DNA: TGTGCCAGCAGCCCAGGACTAGCGGGATCAATCTACAATGAGCAGTTCTTC; D: TRBD2; size: few; J: TRBJ2-1; V: TRBV7-9
CDR3: CASSPNGGNQPQHF; DNA: TGTGCCAGCAGTCCAAACGGAGGCAATCAGCCCCAGCATTTT; D: NA; size: NA; J: TRBJ1-5; V: TRBV6-6
CDR3: CASSEESRGYGYTF; DNA: TGTGCCAGCAGTGAAGAAAGTCGCGGCTATGGCTACACCTTC; D: NA; size: NA; J: TRBJ1-2; V: TRBV25-1
CDR3: CASSSRQGKGGNEQFF; DNA: TGCGCCAGCAGCTCACGACAGGGAAAAGGTGGAAATGAGCAGTTCTTC; D: TRBD1; size: NA; J: TRBJ2-1; V: TRBV5-1
CDR3: CASSIAQGHNYGYTF; DNA: TGTGCCAGTAGTATAGCACAGGGCCACAACTATGGCTACACCTTC; D: NA; size: NA; J: TRBJ1-2; V: TRBV19
CDR3: CASSRGAAGLNEQFF; DNA: TGTGCCAGCAGCAGGGGAGCAGCGGGACTTAATGAGCAGTTCTTC; D: TRBD2; size: NA; J: TRBJ2-1; V: TRBV7-8
CDR3: CASSSGTGKALQGEQFF; DNA: TGTGCCAGCAGCTCGGGGACAGGGAAGGCTTTACAGGGTGAGCAGTTCTTC; D: TRBD1; size: NA; J: TRBJ2-1; V: TRBV11-3
CDR3: CASSKARAEAFF; DNA: TGTGCCAGCAGCAAGGCCAGGGCTGAAGCTTTCTTT; D: NA; size: NA; J: TRBJ1-1; V: TRBV7-9
CDR3: CASSPTGTRSPQQFF; DNA: TGTGCCAGCAGCCCTACCGGGACTAGAAGTCCCCAGCAGTTCTTC; D: TRBD2; size: NA; J: TRBJ2-1; V: TRBV3-1/TRBV3-2
CDR3: CASSRGARGEQFF; DNA: TGTGCCAGCAGCCGCGGGGCCCGGGGTGAGCAGTTCTTC; D: NA; size: NA; J: TRBJ2-1; V: TRBV7-3
CDR3: CASSIAGKLFF; DNA: TGTGCCAGTAGTATCGCGGGAAAACTGTTTTTT; D: NA; size: NA; J: TRBJ1-4; V: TRBV19
CDR3: CACRDRGNYGYTF; DNA: TGTGCCTGCCGGGACAGAGGTAACTATGGCTACACCTTC; D: TRBD1; size: NA; J: TRBJ1-2; V: TRBV30
CDR3: CASSSGILSGANVLTF; DNA: TGTGCCAGTAGTAGCGGCATACTCTCTGGGGCCAACGTCCTGACTTTC; D: NA; size: once; J: TRBJ2-6; V: TRBV19
CDR3: CASSLPGSSYNEQFF; DNA: TGTGCCAGCTCACTCCCGGGAAGCTCCTACAATGAGCAGTTCTTC; D: NA; size: NA; J: TRBJ2-1; V: TRBV18
CDR3: CASTTPGLDRASGYTF; DNA: TGTGCCAGTACCACCCCGGGCCTAGACAGGGCATCCGGCTACACCTTC; D: TRBD1; size: NA; J: TRBJ1-2; V: TRBV19
CDR3: CAWSHQGDARSPLHF; DNA: TGTGCCTGGAGTCACCAGGGCGACGCTAGGTCACCCCTCCACTTT; D: NA; size: NA; J: TRBJ1-6; V: TRBV30
CDR3: CASRADSPNQPQHF; DNA: TGTGCCAGTAGGGCGGACAGCCCGAATCAGCCCCAGCATTTT; D: NA; size: NA; J: TRBJ1-5; V: TRBV19
CDR3: CATSVDSPANSPLHF; DNA: TGTGCCACCAGCGTGGACTCCCCTGCTAATTCACCCCTCCACTTT; D: NA; size: NA; J: TRBJ1-6; V: TRBV15
CDR3: CASSLEPLAGGRKTQYF; DNA: TGTGCCAGCAGCTTAGAGCCTCTAGCGGGAGGGCGGAAGACCCAGTACTTC; D: TRBD2; size: once; J: TRBJ2-5; V: TRBV7-9
CDR3: CASSSMGLITDTQYF; DNA: TGCGCCAGCAGCTCGATGGGGCTTATCACAGATACGCAGTATTTT; D: NA; size: NA; J: TRBJ2-3; V: TRBV5-1
CDR3: CASSTGPGTGELFF; DNA: TGTGCCAGCAGTACAGGGCCGGGCACCGGGGAGCTGTTTTTT; D: NA; size: NA; J: TRBJ2-2; V: TRBV6-5
CDR3: CASSPPVRETQYF; DNA: TGTGCCAGCAGCCCCCCCGTGAGAGAGACCCAGTACTTC; D: NA; size: NA; J: TRBJ2-5; V: TRBV11-2
CDR3: CASSPKVGQRPGLGYTF; DNA: TGTGCCAGCTCACCAAAAGTGGGACAGAGACCCGGTTTGGGCTACACCTTC; D: TRBD1; size: NA; J: TRBJ1-2; V: TRBV18
CDR3: CASSPGTSFGLGYGYTF; DNA: TGTGCCAGCAGCCCCGGGACAAGTTTTGGATTAGGCTATGGCTACACCTTC; D: NA; size: NA; J: TRBJ1-2; V: TRBV7-6
CDR3: CASSDLDRGGGYTF; DNA: TGTGCCAGCAGTGATTTAGACAGGGGCGGTGGCTACACCTTC; D: TRBD1; size: NA; J: TRBJ1-2; V: TRBV25-1
CDR3: CASSSQGGLGGETQYF; DNA: TGTGCCAGCAGCTCTCAAGGGGGACTAGGGGGAGAGACCCAGTACTTC; D: TRBD2; size: NA; J: TRBJ2-5; V: TRBV5-4
CDR3: CSVVTGVTEAFF; DNA: TGCAGCGTAGTGACAGGGGTGACTGAAGCTTTCTTT; D: TRBD1; size: NA; J: TRBJ1-1; V: TRBV29-1